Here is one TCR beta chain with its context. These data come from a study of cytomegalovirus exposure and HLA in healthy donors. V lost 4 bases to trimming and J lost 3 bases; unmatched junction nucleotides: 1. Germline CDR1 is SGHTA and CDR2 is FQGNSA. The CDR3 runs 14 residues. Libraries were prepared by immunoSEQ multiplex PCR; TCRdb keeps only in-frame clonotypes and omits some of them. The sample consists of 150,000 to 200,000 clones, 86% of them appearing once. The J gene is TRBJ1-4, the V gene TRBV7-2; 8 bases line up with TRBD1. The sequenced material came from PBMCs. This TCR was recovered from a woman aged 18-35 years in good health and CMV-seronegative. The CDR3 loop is CASSSRGPNEKLFF. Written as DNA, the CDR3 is TGTGCCAGCAGCTCCAGGGGGCCTAATGAAAAACTGTTTTTT.